These 24 T cell receptor beta chains came from one sample sequenced in a study of shared clonotypes between healthy human individuals. The data were produced by immunoSEQ multiplex PCR, yet TCRdb's version contains in-frame clones alone and is incomplete. The sample lists about 2 million clones, 85% to 95% occurring once. Sequenced sample: naive CD4+ T cells sorted from blood. Sample subset: CD45RA+ positively selected. Every receptor here comes from a man between 18 and 35 years old in good health.

J is TRBJ2-3 and V is TRBV10-3, with 8 nucleotides matching TRBD1. The junction had 2 bases not matched to a gene; V was cut back by 5 bases and J by 1 base. Germline V lookup: CDR1 ENHRY, CDR2 SYGVKD. This CDR3 is 14 amino acids long. The CDR3 sequence is CAISTGGGTDTQYF. The CDR3 bases are TGTGCCATCAGTACAGGGGGAGGCACAGATACGCAGTATTTT.

This chain connects TRBV7-2 to TRBJ2-2; D call uncertain. Deletions cut 2 bases from V and 1 base from J, with 8 bases between. The CDR3 consists of 15 residues. The V gene's germline CDR1 is SGHTA and CDR2 FQGNSA. CDR3 in DNA: TGTGCCAGCAGCTTATTTCCGGGGAACACCGGGGAGCTGTTTTTT. It yields the protein CASSLFPGNTGELFF.

V gene TRBV5-6 combines with J gene TRBJ2-1; TRBD2 matches 9 bases. The V gene end was trimmed by 7 bases and the J gene end by 8 bases; junction bases not matched to a gene: 7. CDR3 length: 13 amino acids. In germline, CDR1 is SGHDT, CDR2 YYEEEE. The CDR3 nucleotides are TGTGCCAGCGCGGGACTAGCTAGGGATGAGCAGTTCTTC. It specifies CASAGLARDEQFF.

This rearrangement joins TRBV6-1 to TRBJ2-1; 8 bases match TRBD1. The germline V gene encodes CDR1 MNHNS and CDR2 SASEGT. The CDR3 extends over 16 amino acids. The junction had 8 bases not matched to a gene; V was cut back by 3 bases and J by 4 bases. This CDR3 is CASSEWQGAGYNEQFF. The CDR3 DNA reads as TGTGCCAGCAGTGAGTGGCAGGGGGCCGGGTACAATGAGCAGTTCTTC.

V usage is TRBV9 and J usage is TRBJ2-4, with 9 bases aligning to TRBD1. J lost 5 bases, V lost 3 bases, and 3 bases had no gene match. The length of the CDR3 is 14 residues. CDR1 is SGDLS and CDR2 is YYNGEE in the germline V gene. The CDR3 DNA reads TGTGCCAGCAGCGGAACAGGGGGCGAAAACATTCAGTACTTC. Translating it yields CASSGTGGENIQYF.

The count of this clone is one. V is TRBV6-1 and J is TRBJ2-7; D unresolved. Deletions cut 8 bases from V and 5 bases from J, with 10 bases between. The CDR3 is made up of 11 amino acids. Germline lookup yields CDR1 MNHNS and CDR2 SASEGT. CDR3 sequence (DNA): TGTGCCAGCGGAAAGGGCCACGAGCAGTACTTC. This translates into CASGKGHEQYF.

V usage is TRBV5-1 and J usage is TRBJ2-5; 7 nucleotides line up with TRBD1. The CDR3 totals 15 residues. Losses at the gene ends were 0 bases for V and 2 bases for J; bases not matched to a gene: 4. Per germline, CDR1 SGHRS and CDR2 YFSETQ. The CDR3 nucleotides read TGCGCCAGCAGCTTGGGAGGGGGCTGGCAAGAGACCCAGTACTTC. Encoded protein: CASSLGGGWQETQYF.

This sequence joins TRBV7-9 and TRBJ2-7, with D hard to call. CDR1 is SEHNR and CDR2 is FQNEAQ in the germline V gene (reference sequence). V was clipped by 5 bases and J by 2 bases, with 19 bases between them. The CDR3 extends over 16 amino acids. DNA for the CDR3: TGTGCCAGCAGCCAATTTCGCGCAACCGGCCCCTACGAGCAGTACTTC. Translation gives CASSQFRATGPYEQYF.

This rearrangement joins TRBV19 to TRBJ1-1; the D gene is possibly TRBD1 (5 bases). V gave up 5 bases and J gave up 5 bases, with 12 bases separating them. The germline V gene encodes CDR1 LNHDA and CDR2 SQIVND (reference sequence). The CDR3 runs to 13 residues. Here the CDR3 reads CASSPRARTEAFF. The CDR3 nucleotides read TGTGCCAGTAGTCCCAGGGCGAGGACTGAAGCTTTCTTT.

V is TRBV7-8 and J is TRBJ1-1, with D uncertain. The CDR3 length is 16 residues. From germline, CDR1 is SGHVS and CDR2 FQNEAQ. V was pared by 0 bases and J by 5 bases, with 16 bases between. In DNA, the CDR3 is TGTGCCAGCAGCTTAGCATGGGTAGAGGGAAAAACTGAAGCTTTCTTT. Its translation: CASSLAWVEGKTEAFF.

This chain joins TRBV5-1 and TRBJ2-1, with TRBD2 identical over 11 bases. The germline V gene encodes CDR1 SGHRS and CDR2 YFSETQ. J lost 7 bases, V lost 4 bases, and 13 bases had no gene match. The CDR3 length is 17 residues. The chain's CDR3 is CASSRDPVTSGKNEQFF. The CDR3 DNA sequence: TGCGCCAGCAGCCGGGACCCCGTGACTAGCGGGAAGAATGAGCAGTTCTTC.

V is TRBV5-1 and J is TRBJ2-2; no definite D call. V was clipped by 4 bases and J by 1 base, with 11 bases between them. Per germline, CDR1 SGHRS and CDR2 YFSETQ. The CDR3 totals 15 residues. The CDR3 here is CASSTNSENTGELFF. For the CDR3, the DNA is TGCGCCAGCAGCACCAACAGCGAGAACACCGGGGAGCTGTTTTTT.

The V call is TRBV2, the J call TRBJ1-2; D is unresolved. V dropped 6 bases and J dropped 0 bases, with 11 bases sitting between them. The length of the CDR3 is 14 residues. Looked up from germline, CDR1 is SNHLY and CDR2 is FYNNEI. CDR3 protein: CASSSEYTNYGYTF. CDR3 in DNA: TGTGCCAGCAGCTCAGAGTATACTAACTATGGCTACACCTTC.

The chain recombines TRBV4-1 with TRBJ1-6, with 7 nucleotides matching TRBD1. Per the germline V gene, CDR1 is MGHRA and CDR2 is YSYEKL. The trim removed 2 bases at V and 9 bases at J, leaving 16 bases unmatched. The CDR3 contains 18 residues. The CDR3 loop reads CASSQYHIGTEGGSPLHF. In DNA, the CDR3 is TGCGCCAGCAGCCAATACCACATCGGGACAGAGGGAGGTTCACCCCTCCACTTT.

The V and J genes are TRBV7-6 and TRBJ2-7; D is unclear. Germline CDR1 is SGHVS and CDR2 is FNYEAQ. The CDR3 contains 15 residues. V was clipped by 4 bases and J by 1 base, with 14 bases between them. The CDR3 spells CASSSKDFVSYEQYF. As DNA, the CDR3 is TGTGCCAGCAGCTCGAAAGATTTTGTATCCTACGAGCAGTACTTC.

V and J are TRBV4-2 and TRBJ1-1; TRBD1 might be the D (6 bases). CDR3 size: 15 residues. CDR1 and CDR2 from the germline V gene are LGHNA and YNFKEQ. V shed 6 bases and J shed 3 bases, with 17 bases lying between them. The CDR3: CASSRSSGADTEAFF. The CDR3 nucleotides read TGTGCCAGCAGTCGAAGCTCGGGGGCTGACACTGAAGCTTTCTTT.

The chain employs TRBV28 and TRBJ2-3, with 8 bases aligning to TRBD1. CDR1 is MDHEN, CDR2 SYDVKM, per germline. CDR3 length: 15 residues. V lost 6 bases and J lost 1; bases outside the gene matches: 6. The CDR3 loop reads CASSPVDRGTDTQYF. CDR3 nucleotides: TGTGCCAGCAGCCCCGTGGACAGGGGCACAGATACGCAGTATTTT.

V usage is TRBV5-5 and J usage is TRBJ2-7; TRBD2 matches 14 bases. Germline V lookup: CDR1 SGHKS, CDR2 YYEKEE (reference sequence). The CDR3 covers 18 residues. J lost 3 bases, V lost 4 bases, and 12 bases had no gene match. CDR3 in amino acids: CASSHGTSGSPRGYEQYF. The CDR3 DNA sequence: TGTGCCAGCAGCCACGGGACTAGCGGGAGCCCAAGGGGCTACGAGCAGTACTTC.

Concerning this clone itself: Other DNA sequences within the sample encode an identical CDR3. The chain carries TRBV25-1 and TRBJ1-5; maybe TRBD1 (6 bases). V dropped 5 bases and J dropped 3 bases, with 11 bases sitting between them. Germline V gives CDR1 MGHDK, CDR2 SYGVNS. This CDR3 comprises 14 residues. CDR3 residues: CASSQTGYNQPQHF. CDR3 DNA: TGTGCCAGCAGTCAAACAGGGTACAATCAGCCCCAGCATTTT. Variable domain in full (rest from reference TRBV25-1 and TRBJ1-5): EADIYQTPRYLVIGTGKKITLECSQTMGHDKMYWYQQDPGMELHLIHYSYGVNSTEKGDLSSESTVSRIRTEHFPLTLESARPSHTSQYLCASSQTGYNQPQHFGDGTRLSIL.

V is TRBV4-3 and J is TRBJ1-2; 7 positions agree with TRBD1. CDR3 size: 16 residues. CDR1 and CDR2 from the germline V gene are LGHNA and YSLEER. Trimming at V came to 0 bases and at J to 2 bases, leaving 6 bases not matched to a gene. The CDR3 region has the DNA TGCGCCAGCAGCCAAGAAGGCGCACAGGGGAACTATGGCTACACCTTC. The encoded protein is CASSQEGAQGNYGYTF.

The chain links TRBV7-9 to TRBJ2-5; 9 nucleotides agree with TRBD1. Germline V gene lookup returns CDR1 SEHNR and CDR2 FQNEAQ (reference sequence). The CDR3 has 16 residues. V trimming: 0 bases; J trimming: 0 bases; junction bases outside the gene matches: 2. In DNA form, the CDR3 reads TGTGCCAGCAGCTTAGCGTGGACAGGGGACCAAGAGACCCAGTACTTC. As protein: CASSLAWTGDQETQYF.

V and J are TRBV6-5 and TRBJ2-7; TRBD1 might be the D (6 bases). Deletions cut 3 bases from V and 2 bases from J, with 14 bases between. Germline CDR1 reads MNHEY; CDR2 reads SVGAGI. The length of the CDR3 is 15 residues. In DNA, the CDR3 is TGTGCCAGCAGTTATAAACCGGGACATCCCTACGAGCAGTACTTC. Protein sequence: CASSYKPGHPYEQYF.

This sequence joins TRBV5-1 and TRBJ2-1; TRBD2 matches at 7 bases. Germline-derived CDR1 and CDR2 are SGHRS and YFSETQ. The V gene end was trimmed by 8 bases and the J gene end by 8 bases; junction bases not matched to a gene: 16. The CDR3 sequence is 15 residues long. The CDR3 region is CASYLGSAGTDEQFF. In DNA form, the CDR3 reads TGCGCCAGTTATTTGGGGTCAGCGGGAACGGATGAGCAGTTCTTC.

The chain carries TRBV6-1 and TRBJ2-3; 7 nucleotides line up with TRBD2. The CDR3 runs to 15 residues. Per the germline V gene, CDR1 is MNHNS and CDR2 is SASEGT. The ends lost 4 bases at V and 1 base at J; junction bases unmatched: 5. CDR3 loop: CASSATSVGTDTQYF. The DNA of the CDR3 is TGTGCCAGCAGTGCTACTAGCGTGGGCACAGATACGCAGTATTTT.